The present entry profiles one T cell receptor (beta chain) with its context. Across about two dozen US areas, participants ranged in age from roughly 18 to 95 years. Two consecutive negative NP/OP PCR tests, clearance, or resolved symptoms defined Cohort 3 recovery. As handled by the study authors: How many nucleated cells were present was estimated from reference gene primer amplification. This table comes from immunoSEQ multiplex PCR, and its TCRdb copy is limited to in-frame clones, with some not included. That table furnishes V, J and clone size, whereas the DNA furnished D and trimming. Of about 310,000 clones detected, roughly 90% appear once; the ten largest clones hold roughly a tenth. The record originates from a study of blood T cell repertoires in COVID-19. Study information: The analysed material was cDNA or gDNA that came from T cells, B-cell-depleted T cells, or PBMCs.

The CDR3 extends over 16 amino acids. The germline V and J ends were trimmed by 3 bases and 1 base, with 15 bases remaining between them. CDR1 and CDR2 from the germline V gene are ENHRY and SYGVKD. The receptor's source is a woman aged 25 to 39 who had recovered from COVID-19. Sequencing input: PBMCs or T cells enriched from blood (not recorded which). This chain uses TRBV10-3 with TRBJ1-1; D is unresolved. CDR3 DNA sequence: TGTGCCATCAGTGACTTACCCCGGGTCGAGAACACTGAAGCTTTCTTT. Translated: CAISDLPRVENTEAFF.